The entry below describes one TCR beta chain. This entry comes from a study of blood T cell repertoires in COVID-19. Turning to the study itself: T cells, B-cell-depleted T cells, or PBMCs supplied cDNA or gDNA.

Each recovered donor of Cohort 3 presented with two negative PCRs, clearance, or symptom resolution. This CDR3 has 13 residues. The germline gives CDR1 MGHDK, CDR2 SYGVNS. In the original processing: Amplification of reference gene primers was used by the study to estimate nucleated cell counts. Produced via immunoSEQ multiplex PCR; TCRdb's table is partial and in-frame only. The V and J calls and clone size were taken over from that table, and D and trimming were inferred from the DNA. The sample consists of more than 300,000 clones, roughly 85% of them appearing once. The sequencing input was PBMCs or T cells enriched from blood (not recorded which). This chain connects TRBV25-1 to TRBJ1-4; maybe TRBD1 (5 bases). The TCR was taken from a woman younger than 45 who had recovered from COVID-19. This chain's CDR3 is CAAGRGTNEKLFF. CDR3 nucleotide sequence: TGTGCGGCAGGGAGGGGCACTAATGAAAAACTGTTTTTT.